This T cell receptor beta chain is drawn from a study of blood T cell repertoires in COVID-19. Study-level information: Samples of COVID-19 (acute and convalescent) were obtained from the United States, Italy and Spain. PBMCs, B-cell-depleted T cells, or T cells were the source of the cDNA or gDNA that made up the material.

As processed by the authors: It was from reference gene primer amplification that nucleated cell counts were estimated. Using immunoSEQ multiplex PCR, the repertoire was profiled, and TCRdb retains in-frame clones only, with some absent. V and J calls and clone size are copied from that table; D and trimming were computed from the DNA. Seen here are 70,000 to 90,000 clones, approximately 83% observed once, and the top ten hold approximately 3.9%. J gave up 2 bases and V 4 bases, and 7 bases lay outside the gene matches. The CDR3 extends over 16 amino acids. Germline CDR1 and CDR2: SGHRS and YFSETQ. The V and J genes are TRBV5-1 and TRBJ2-3; TRBD2 agrees at 10 bases. The sequence was obtained from a man in his sixties with acute or convalescent COVID-19. Material for sequencing was peripheral blood. CDR3 DNA sequence: TGCGCCAGCAGCCTTGGACTAGCGGAAAACACAGATACGCAGTATTTT. Its translation is CASSLGLAENTDTQYF.